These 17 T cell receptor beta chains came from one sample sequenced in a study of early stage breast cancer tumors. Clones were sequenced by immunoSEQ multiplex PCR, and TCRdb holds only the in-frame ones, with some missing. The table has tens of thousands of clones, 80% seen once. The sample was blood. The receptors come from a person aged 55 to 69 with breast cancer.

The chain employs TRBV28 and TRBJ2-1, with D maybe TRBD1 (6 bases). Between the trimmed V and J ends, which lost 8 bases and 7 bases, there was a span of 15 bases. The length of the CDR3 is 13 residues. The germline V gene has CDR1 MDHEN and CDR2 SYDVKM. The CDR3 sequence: CASLTYRANEQFF. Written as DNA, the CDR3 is TGTGCCAGCCTTACTTACAGGGCAAATGAGCAGTTCTTC.

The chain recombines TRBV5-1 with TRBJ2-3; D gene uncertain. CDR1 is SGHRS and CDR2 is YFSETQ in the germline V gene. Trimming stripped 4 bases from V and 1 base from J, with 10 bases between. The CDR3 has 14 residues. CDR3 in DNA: TGCGCCAGCAGCCGTCCACATGGCACAGATACGCAGTATTTT. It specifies CASSRPHGTDTQYF.

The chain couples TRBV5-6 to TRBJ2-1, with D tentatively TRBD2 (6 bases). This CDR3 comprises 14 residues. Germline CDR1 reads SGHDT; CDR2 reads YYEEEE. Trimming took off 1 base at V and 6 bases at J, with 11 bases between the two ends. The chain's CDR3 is CASSLPAGTNEQFF. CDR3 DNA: TGTGCCAGCAGCTTGCCAGCGGGCACCAATGAGCAGTTCTTC.

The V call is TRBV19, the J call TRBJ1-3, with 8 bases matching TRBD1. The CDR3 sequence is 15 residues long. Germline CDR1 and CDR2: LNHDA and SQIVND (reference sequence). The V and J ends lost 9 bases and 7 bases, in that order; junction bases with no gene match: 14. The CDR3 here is CASLHRQGNWNTIYF. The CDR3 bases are TGTGCCAGCCTTCACCGACAGGGGAATTGGAACACCATATATTTT.

CDR3 bases: TGTGCCAGCAGCTTTAACAGGGGTAGCGAGCAGTACTTC. Protein: CASSFNRGSEQYF. V usage is TRBV5-6 and J usage is TRBJ2-7; the match to TRBD1 covers 7 bases. This CDR3 region has 13 residues. Trimming at V came to 2 bases and at J to 6 bases, leaving 5 bases not matched to a gene. CDR1 is SGHDT and CDR2 is YYEEEE in the germline V gene.

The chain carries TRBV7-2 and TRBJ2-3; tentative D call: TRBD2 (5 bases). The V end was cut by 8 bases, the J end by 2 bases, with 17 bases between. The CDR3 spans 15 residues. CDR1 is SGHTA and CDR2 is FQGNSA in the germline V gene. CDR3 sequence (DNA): TGTGCCAGCGCTCTACAGCGGACCTTCACAGATACGCAGTATTTT. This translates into CASALQRTFTDTQYF.

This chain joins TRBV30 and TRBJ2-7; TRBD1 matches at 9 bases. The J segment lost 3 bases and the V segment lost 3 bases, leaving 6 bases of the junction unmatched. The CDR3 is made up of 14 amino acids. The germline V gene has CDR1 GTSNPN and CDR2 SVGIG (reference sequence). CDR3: CAWSSGQGFYEQYF. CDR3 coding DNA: TGTGCCTGGAGCTCGGGACAGGGATTCTACGAGCAGTACTTC.

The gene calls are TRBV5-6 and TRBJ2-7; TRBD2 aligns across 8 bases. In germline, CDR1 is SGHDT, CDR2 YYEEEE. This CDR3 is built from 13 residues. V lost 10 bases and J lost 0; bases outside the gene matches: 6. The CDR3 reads CASGGQSSYEQYF. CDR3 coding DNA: TGTGCCTCGGGGGGGCAGAGCTCCTACGAGCAGTACTTC.

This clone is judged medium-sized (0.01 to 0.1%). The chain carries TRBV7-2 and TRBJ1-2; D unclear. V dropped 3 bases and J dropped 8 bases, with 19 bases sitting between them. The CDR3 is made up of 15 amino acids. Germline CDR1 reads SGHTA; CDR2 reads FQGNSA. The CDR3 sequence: CASSFLPGGFRGYTF. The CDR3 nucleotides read TGTGCCAGCAGCTTTTTACCCGGTGGCTTCAGGGGCTACACCTTC. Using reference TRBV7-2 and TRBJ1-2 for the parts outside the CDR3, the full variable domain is GAGVSQSPSNKVTEKGKDVELRCDPISGHTALYWYRQSLGQGLEFLIYFQGNSAPDKSGLPSDRFSAERTGGSVSTLTIQRTQQEDSAVYLCASSFLPGGFRGYTFGSGTRLTVV.

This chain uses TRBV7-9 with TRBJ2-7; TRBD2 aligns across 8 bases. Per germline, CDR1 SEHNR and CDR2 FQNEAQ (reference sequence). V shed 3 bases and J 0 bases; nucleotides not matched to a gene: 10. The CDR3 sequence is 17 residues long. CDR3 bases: TGTGCCAGCAGCTTGGGGGCTGGGCGGGAGGACTCCTACGAGCAGTACTTC. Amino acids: CASSLGAGREDSYEQYF.

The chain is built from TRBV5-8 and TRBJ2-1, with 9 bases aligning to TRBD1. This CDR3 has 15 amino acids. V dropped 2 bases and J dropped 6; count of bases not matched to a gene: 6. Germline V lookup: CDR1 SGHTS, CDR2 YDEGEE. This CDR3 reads CASSLGGQGSNEQFF. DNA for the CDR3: TGTGCCAGCAGCTTAGGGGGACAGGGATCCAATGAGCAGTTCTTC.

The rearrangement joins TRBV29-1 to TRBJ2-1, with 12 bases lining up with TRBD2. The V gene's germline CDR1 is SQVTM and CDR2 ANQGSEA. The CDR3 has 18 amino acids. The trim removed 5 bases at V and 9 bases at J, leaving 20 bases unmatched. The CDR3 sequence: CSVSAELAGGSQSGEQFF. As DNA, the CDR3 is TGCAGCGTTTCCGCCGAGCTAGCGGGAGGGTCTCAGTCGGGTGAGCAGTTCTTC.

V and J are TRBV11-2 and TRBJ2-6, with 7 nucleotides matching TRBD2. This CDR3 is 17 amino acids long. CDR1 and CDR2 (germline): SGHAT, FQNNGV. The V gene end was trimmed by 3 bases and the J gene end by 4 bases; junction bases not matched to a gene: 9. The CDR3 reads CASSFPLLAIGANVLTF. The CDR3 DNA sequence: TGTGCCAGCAGCTTCCCACTACTAGCGATCGGGGCCAACGTCCTGACTTTC. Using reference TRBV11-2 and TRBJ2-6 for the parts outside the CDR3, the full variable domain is EAGVAQSPRYKIIEKRQSVAFWCNPISGHATLYWYQQILGQGPKLLIQFQNNGVVDDSQLPKDRFSAERLKGVDSTLKIQPAKLEDSAVYLCASSFPLLAIGANVLTFGAGSRLTVL.

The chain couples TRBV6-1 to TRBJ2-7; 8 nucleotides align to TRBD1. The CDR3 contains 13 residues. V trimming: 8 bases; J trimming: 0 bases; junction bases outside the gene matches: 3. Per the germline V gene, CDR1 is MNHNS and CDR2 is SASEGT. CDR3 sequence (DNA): TGTGCCAGCCTGGGACAGGCCTCCTACGAGCAGTACTTC. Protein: CASLGQASYEQYF.

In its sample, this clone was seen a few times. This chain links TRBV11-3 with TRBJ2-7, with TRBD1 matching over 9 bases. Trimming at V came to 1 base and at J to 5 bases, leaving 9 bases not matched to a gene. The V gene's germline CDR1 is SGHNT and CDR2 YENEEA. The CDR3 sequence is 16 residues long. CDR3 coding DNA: TGTGCCAGCAGCTTAGTTGGGACAGGGAATTCCCACGAGCAGTACTTC. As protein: CASSLVGTGNSHEQYF.

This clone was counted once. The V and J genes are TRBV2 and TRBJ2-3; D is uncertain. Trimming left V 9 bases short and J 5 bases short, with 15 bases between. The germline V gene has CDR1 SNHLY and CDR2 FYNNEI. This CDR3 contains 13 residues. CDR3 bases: TGTGCCAGTGGATTGGGCAACGAAGATACGCAGTATTTT. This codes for CASGLGNEDTQYF.

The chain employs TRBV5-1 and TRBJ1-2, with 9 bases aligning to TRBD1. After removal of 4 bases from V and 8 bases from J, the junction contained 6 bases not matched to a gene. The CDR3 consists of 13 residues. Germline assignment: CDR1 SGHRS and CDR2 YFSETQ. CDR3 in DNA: TGCGCCAGCAGCCAGGGACAGGGTTGGGGCTACACCTTC. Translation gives CASSQGQGWGYTF.